The rows below give T cell receptor beta chains drawn from one sample of a study of blood T cell repertoires in COVID-19. The assay was immunoSEQ multiplex PCR, and TCRdb's table has in-frame clones only and misses some. This table holds 150,000 to 250,000 clones, roughly 92% found once. The material sequenced was peripheral blood. These receptors were obtained from a man younger than 40 with COVID-19, enrolled during active disease. The CDR3 runs from the conserved cysteine through the conserved F or W. D genes are given only for firm matches. The size field is filled for only some rows; it gives once, few, many or a size class.

d_call,clone_size,j_call,v_call,cdr3_aa
TRBD2,NA,TRBJ2-6,TRBV7-6,CASSLWEGSGANVLTF
NA,NA,TRBJ2-1,TRBV4-1,CASSQARGPGGINEQFF
NA,NA,TRBJ1-5,TRBV4-2,CASSQGDFNQPQHF
TRBD2,NA,TRBJ2-3,TRBV4-2,CASRPSTGLAGGPDTQYF
TRBD2,NA,TRBJ2-7,TRBV3-1/TRBV3-2,CASSHLPLAGNSYEQYF
NA,NA,TRBJ2-5,TRBV21-1,CASSTPRIQETQYF
TRBD2,NA,TRBJ2-1,TRBV6-4,CASSVNPVAGGYNEQFF
TRBD1,NA,TRBJ1-2,TRBV28,CASRERTGAFFAYTF
NA,NA,TRBJ1-5,TRBV13,CASSLGGGSQPQHF
NA,once,TRBJ1-6,TRBV7-9,CASSLNLRRQGSSPLHF
TRBD1,once,TRBJ1-5,TRBV19,CASSIDPTGTSNQPQHF
TRBD1,NA,TRBJ1-3,TRBV4-1,CASSQSGGQGPGNTIYF
TRBD1,NA,TRBJ1-4,TRBV2,CASRGTGYGEKLFF
TRBD1,NA,TRBJ1-6,TRBV15,CATSRKRTGKNSPLHF
TRBD1,NA,TRBJ1-1,TRBV7-9,CASSSRTGGFTEAFF
NA,NA,TRBJ1-1,TRBV6-1,CASSERAPVNTEAFF
TRBD1,NA,TRBJ1-2,TRBV4-1,CASSQDEATGGYGYTF
NA,NA,TRBJ1-5,TRBV2,CASSERQGNQPQHF
NA,once,TRBJ1-1,TRBV3-1/TRBV3-2,CASSQVGTYTEAFF
TRBD1,once,TRBJ1-1,TRBV5-1,CASSSGQGTEAFF
TRBD1,NA,TRBJ1-1,TRBV29-1,CSVEGQTGAQTEAFF
NA,NA,TRBJ2-7,TRBV7-9,CASSPTRRRNEQYF
TRBD1,once,TRBJ1-1,TRBV5-1,CASSQGQGRGEAFF
NA,NA,TRBJ1-2,TRBV6-4,CASSPLYIDGYTF
NA,NA,TRBJ2-1,TRBV7-3,CASSSVADTEQFF
NA,NA,TRBJ1-1,TRBV5-1,CASSHRRGDRHTEAFF
TRBD1,NA,TRBJ1-5,TRBV6-2/TRBV6-3,CASSYSGTGGSQPQHF
TRBD1,NA,TRBJ1-2,TRBV27,CASSYRTGDYGYTF
TRBD1,NA,TRBJ2-1,TRBV5-1,CASSHGDRATNEQFF
TRBD1,NA,TRBJ2-1,TRBV11-2,CASSLDWGQGVEQFF
NA,NA,TRBJ1-1,TRBV2,CASSEAKTGQGTEAFF
TRBD1,NA,TRBJ2-3,TRBV7-3,CASSYDRADTQYF
TRBD2,NA,TRBJ2-7,TRBV19,CASSRGGALYEQYF
NA,NA,TRBJ1-6,TRBV30,CAWQPGIRRNSPLHF
NA,NA,TRBJ1-2,TRBV7-2,CASSSGTGGDGYTF
TRBD1,NA,TRBJ1-2,TRBV6-5,CASSSTQGVGYGYTF
TRBD2,NA,TRBJ2-5,TRBV5-1,CASSGGTSLQETQYF
TRBD2,once,TRBJ2-3,TRBV9,CASSKPSGGAGDTQYF
NA,NA,TRBJ1-2,TRBV7-9,CASSLVLGGDGYTF
TRBD2,NA,TRBJ2-2,TRBV5-1,CASSRSGVANTGELFF
NA,NA,TRBJ1-2,TRBV30,CAWNRRGGGYTF